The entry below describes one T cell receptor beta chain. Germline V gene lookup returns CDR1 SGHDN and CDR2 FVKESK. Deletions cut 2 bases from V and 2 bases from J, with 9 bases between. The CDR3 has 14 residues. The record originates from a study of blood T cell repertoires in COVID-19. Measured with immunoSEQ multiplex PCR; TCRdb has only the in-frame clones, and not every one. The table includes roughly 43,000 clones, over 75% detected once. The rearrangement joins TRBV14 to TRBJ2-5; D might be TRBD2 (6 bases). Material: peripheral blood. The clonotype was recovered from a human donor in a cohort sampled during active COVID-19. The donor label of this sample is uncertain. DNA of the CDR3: TGTGCCAGCAGCCAACGGAGGGATCAAGAGACCCAGTACTTC. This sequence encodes CASSQRRDQETQYF.